Following are 15 T cell receptor beta chains from one sample sequenced in a study of Graves' ophthalmopathy and Graves' hyperthyroidism. Amplified TCR beta CDR3 regions were obtained using RNA transcripts as template. Amplification began with first-round RT-PCR using HTBI primers, then second-round multiplex PCR was performed. Each CDR3 protein gets one entry after TCRdb re-called the multiplex PCR reads with MiXCR. The table shows about 620,000 distinct CDR3 sequences, with 20% to 25% occurring only once. Sequences were obtained from peripheral blood. The receptors here all came from a woman aged 18-30 years with stable Graves' hyperthyroidism. Some clones in this sample may be carry-over from other donors' samples.

The V gene is TRBV7-2, the J gene TRBJ1-6, with a weak D call TRBD1 (6 bases). Per the germline V gene, CDR1 is SGHTA and CDR2 is FQGNSA. The ends were cut back, 2 bases at V and 8 bases at J, with 22 bases in the middle. The CDR3 consists of 18 residues. CDR3 in amino acids: CASSLRWGGQPFHSPLHF. The DNA for the CDR3 is TGTGCCAGCAGCTTAAGGTGGGGCGGACAGCCCTTTCATTCACCCCTCCACTTT.

This clonotype has just a few counts. V usage is TRBV5-5 and J usage is TRBJ2-5, with a possible D match to TRBD1 (6 bases). Germline V gene sequence: CDR1 SGHKS, CDR2 YYEKEE (reference sequence). Trimming stripped 4 bases from V and 3 bases from J, with 13 bases between. There are 14 residues in the CDR3. The CDR3 coding sequence is TGTGCCAGCAGCAAACTGACAGGAGAAGAGACCCAGTACTTC. Its translation: CASSKLTGEETQYF.

This clonotype was seen ten or more times. J is TRBJ2-7 and V is TRBV6-5; D not resolved. Germline V CDR1 and CDR2: MNHEY, SVGAGI. The germline V and J ends were trimmed by 2 bases and 4 bases, with 12 bases remaining between them. The CDR3 has 14 residues. CDR3 amino acids: CASSYESRGYEQYF. CDR3 bases: TGTGCCAGCAGTTACGAGTCTCGAGGTTACGAGCAGTACTTC.

In the case of this clonotype: A read error may account for a junction end that differs from germline. CDR3 residues: CESKGVGHEQYF. The CDR3 nucleotides are TGCGAATCGAAAGGGGTTGGCCACGAGCAGTACTTC. The rearrangement uses TRBV24-1 and TRBJ2-7, with a tentative D call TRBD1 (5 bases). From germline, CDR1 is KGHDR and CDR2 SFDVKD. CDR3 size: 12 residues.

CDR3: CASSQGVRGGTGELFF. The CDR3 region has the DNA TGTGCCAGCAGCCAGGGAGTGCGGGGGGGCACCGGGGAGCTGTTTTTT. This rearrangement joins TRBV28 to TRBJ2-2; 9 nucleotides align to TRBD2. The CDR3 is 16 residues long. CDR1 MDHEN and CDR2 SYDVKM come from the germline V gene. Trimming removed 6 bases from V and 4 bases from J; junction bases left unmatched: 9.

A few counts support this clonotype. V gene TRBV3-1 combines with J gene TRBJ1-6; D perhaps matches TRBD1 (5 bases). Germline lookup yields CDR1 LGHDT and CDR2 YNNKEL (reference sequence). The CDR3 extends over 13 amino acids. Trimming cost V 4 bases and J 7 bases, with 8 bases left between them. Here the CDR3 DNA reads TGTGCCAGCAGCCCAGCAGGGAATTCACCCCTCCACTTT. As protein: CASSPAGNSPLHF.

This clonotype was detected many times. The chain joins TRBV18 to TRBJ1-2; D unresolved. The CDR3 is made up of 13 amino acids. V was pared by 8 bases and J by 0 bases, with 10 bases between. Germline V gene lookup returns CDR1 KGHSH and CDR2 LQKENI. Written as DNA, the CDR3 is TGTGCCAGCAGCCCCCAGGCTAACTATGGCTACACCTTC. The encoded protein is CASSPQANYGYTF.

This clonotype was counted many times. V and J are TRBV27 and TRBJ2-7; 8 bases are shared with TRBD1. CDR3 size: 14 residues. V shed 5 bases, J shed 7 bases, and the junction held 10 bases outside the gene matches. Germline CDR1 MNHEY, CDR2 SMNVEV (reference sequence). The CDR3 region is CASSPTDRVWEQYF. The DNA of the CDR3 is TGTGCCAGCAGTCCGACGGACAGGGTGTGGGAGCAGTACTTC.

In its sample, this clonotype was seen many times. J is TRBJ1-2 and V is TRBV28; D unresolved. Germline CDR1 is MDHEN and CDR2 is SYDVKM. V lost 5 bases to trimming and J lost 3 bases, with 7 bases between them. The CDR3 consists of 12 residues. The CDR3 nucleotides are TGTGCCAGCAGTCCTCAGGACTATGGCTACACCTTC. Translating it yields CASSPQDYGYTF.

This clonotype has ten or more counts. The rearrangement joins TRBV9 to TRBJ2-7; D call uncertain. Trimming removed 0 bases from V and 7 bases from J, with 11 bases in between. Per germline, CDR1 SGDLS and CDR2 YYNGEE. The CDR3 has 13 amino acids. DNA of the CDR3: TGTGCCAGCAGCGTAGAAGGCGGCATGGAGCAGTACTTC. Translation gives CASSVEGGMEQYF.

The rearrangement links TRBV7-3 to TRBJ2-2; possible D gene TRBD1, 6 bases. Trimming took off 3 bases at V and 5 bases at J, with 10 bases between the two ends. The germline V gene encodes CDR1 SGHTA and CDR2 FQGTGA. The CDR3 is 14 residues long. The CDR3 DNA reads as TGTGCCAGCAGCTTGGTTGGGACAACCGGGGAGCTGTTTTTT. Translation gives CASSLVGTTGELFF.

The chain employs TRBV12-3 or TRBV12-4 and TRBJ1-1, with 7 bases fitting TRBD1. This CDR3 contains 14 residues. V lost 6 bases to trimming and J lost 1 base; unmatched junction nucleotides: 5. The CDR3 is CASRTGQANTEAFF. The CDR3 coding sequence is TGTGCCAGCAGGACTGGACAGGCGAACACTGAAGCTTTCTTT.

This clonotype appeared many times. V usage is TRBV28 and J usage is TRBJ1-6; 7 nucleotides agree with TRBD1. The CDR3 loop spans 17 amino acids. The trim removed 6 bases at V and 4 bases at J, leaving 12 bases unmatched. CDR1 is MDHEN and CDR2 is SYDVKM in the germline V gene. The CDR3 bases are TGTGCCAGCAGCCCGAATGCAGGGGGTGTATATAATTCACCCCTCCACTTT. Translating it yields CASSPNAGGVYNSPLHF.

The chain is built from TRBV6-2 or TRBV6-3 and TRBJ2-7; D may match TRBD1 or TRBD2 (5 bases each). V lost 0 bases and J 5 bases, leaving 23 bases between the germline ends. CDR3 length equals 18 residues. The germline gives CDR1 MNHEY, CDR2 SVGEGT. The CDR3 reads CASSYSLPGRPGPNEQYF. DNA of the CDR3: TGTGCCAGCAGTTACTCTCTCCCGGGACGGCCCGGACCTAACGAGCAGTACTTC.

This clonotype has at least ten counts. This chain joins TRBV7-9 and TRBJ2-7; maybe TRBD1 (6 bases). Looked up from germline, CDR1 is SEHNR and CDR2 is FQNEAQ (reference sequence). V gave up 2 bases and J gave up 2 bases, with 10 bases separating them. The CDR3 runs to 14 residues. CDR3 bases: TGTGCCAGCAGCTTATCAGGGGCCGCCTACGAGCAGTACTTC. Translated: CASSLSGAAYEQYF.